This entry describes one T cell receptor beta chain. The data stem from a study of cytomegalovirus exposure and HLA in healthy donors. The PCR employed 60 Vbeta primers together with 13 Jbeta primers. Sequencing used immunoSEQ multiplex PCR; TCRdb keeps in-frame clones, though not all of them. The sample table includes 130,000 or so clones. The CDR3 runs 16 residues. Germline-derived CDR1 and CDR2 are MGHRA and YSYEKL. Trimming left V 3 bases short and J 1 base short, with 16 bases between. This chain joins TRBV4-1 and TRBJ2-7, with D hard to call. Sequencing input: PBMCs. This clonotype was obtained from an older woman in good health and CMV-seronegative. The chain's CDR3 is CASSQDRQETSYEQYF. CDR3 DNA: TGCGCCAGCAGCCAGGATCGGCAGGAAACTTCCTACGAGCAGTACTTC.